The next 17 T cell receptor beta chains were all read from a single sample in a study of T cell repertoires in cytomegalovirus infection. The antigens for these receptors are not known. A single record per CDR3 protein comes from TCRdb applying MiXCR to the reads. The sample records about 830,000 distinct CDR3 sequences, 30% to 35% being singletons. The sample was cultured CD8+ T cells from PBMCs, taken from culture after CMV antigen stimulation. These receptors were taken from a human donor in good health (CMV status not recorded). Some clones in this sample may be carry-over from other donors' samples.

The sample holds a few counts of this clonotype. The gene calls are TRBV24-1 and TRBJ2-2; TRBD1 might be the D (5 bases). The germline V gene encodes CDR1 KGHDR and CDR2 SFDVKD. The CDR3 covers 16 residues. Deletions cut 9 bases from V and 1 base from J, with 17 bases between. The CDR3 nucleotides read TGTGCCACCGACAGCTCCGTCTCTATGAACACCGGGGAGCTGTTTTTT. This sequence encodes CATDSSVSMNTGELFF.

The CDR3 sequence is CASSPRGAGGPPDTQYF. CDR3 DNA sequence: TGTGCCAGCAGCCCTAGGGGAGCGGGGGGGCCGCCAGATACGCAGTATTTT. The chain links TRBV11-3 to TRBJ2-3; TRBD2 agrees at 10 bases. CDR3 size: 17 residues. J gave up 4 bases and V 5 bases, and 12 bases lay outside the gene matches. From germline, CDR1 is SGHNT and CDR2 YENEEA.

The rearrangement uses TRBV6-1 and TRBJ2-3; D may be TRBD2 (5 bases). Germline V gene lookup returns CDR1 MNHNS and CDR2 SASEGT. Trimming took off 5 bases at V and 4 bases at J, with 16 bases between the two ends. The CDR3 runs to 15 residues. CDR3 amino acids: CASSRRPTLADTQYF. CDR3 sequence (DNA): TGTGCCAGCAGTAGGAGGCCTACATTGGCAGATACGCAGTATTTT.

This clonotype came up many times. The J gene is TRBJ1-3, the V gene TRBV7-8; D may be TRBD1 (6 bases). The CDR3 sequence is 14 residues long. The V and J ends lost 5 bases and 1 base respectively, with 9 bases between them. Germline CDR1 is SGHVS and CDR2 is FQNEAQ. The CDR3 DNA sequence: TGTGCCAGCAGCCAGGGGTCTTCTGGAAACACCATATATTTT. Translated: CASSQGSSGNTIYF.

The chain carries TRBV9 and TRBJ1-2; tentative D call: TRBD1 (6 bases). The CDR3 consists of 14 residues. Germline CDR1 and CDR2: SGDLS and YYNGEE. Trimming pared 6 bases from V and 1 base from J, leaving 13 bases between. CDR3 sequence reads: CASKGERSNYGYTF. The CDR3 DNA sequence: TGTGCCAGCAAGGGGGAGAGGAGTAACTATGGCTACACCTTC.

The V call is TRBV7-6, the J call TRBJ1-2; D is possibly TRBD1 (5 bases). The V and J ends lost 2 bases and 4 bases respectively, with 17 bases between them. This CDR3 contains 16 residues. Germline V gene lookup returns CDR1 SGHVS and CDR2 FNYEAQ. The DNA of the CDR3 is TGTGCCAGCAGCTTAACCGGGACCGTATCCACCTATGGCTACACCTTC. This encodes CASSLTGTVSTYGYTF. Full variable domain (remainder filled in from reference TRBV7-6 and TRBJ1-2): GAGVSQSPRYKVTKRGQDVALRCDPISGHVSLYWYRQALGQGPEFLTYFNYEAQQDKSGLPNDRFSAERPEGSISTLTIQRTEQRDSAMYRCASSLTGTVSTYGYTFGSGTRLTVV.

This clonotype was counted only a few times. The chain is built from TRBV7-9 and TRBJ2-5; the D call may be TRBD1 or TRBD2 (5 bases each). Germline V gene lookup returns CDR1 SEHNR and CDR2 FQNEAQ (reference sequence). The CDR3 consists of 19 residues. Trimming took 3 bases from V and 0 from J, leaving 23 bases between them. The CDR3 region has the DNA TGTGCCAGCAGCTTCCCCGTTACTATGGGGGTAACAGACCAAGAGACCCAGTACTTC. Translated: CASSFPVTMGVTDQETQYF. Using reference TRBV7-9 and TRBJ2-5 for the parts outside the CDR3, the full variable domain is DTGVSQNPRHKITKRGQNVTFRCDPISEHNRLYWYRQTLGQGPEFLTYFQNEAQLEKSRLLSDRFSAERPKGSFSTLEIQRTEQGDSAMYLCASSFPVTMGVTDQETQYFGPGTRLLVL.

The chain uses TRBV25-1 and TRBJ2-1; 7 nucleotides agree with TRBD1. Germline values: CDR1 MGHDK, CDR2 SYGVNS. This CDR3 has 14 residues. With V trimmed by 4 bases and J by 7 bases, 7 bases remained unmatched. This CDR3 is CASSVGTELNEQFF. CDR3 nucleotides: TGTGCCAGCAGTGTAGGGACAGAGTTAAATGAGCAGTTCTTC.

The chain couples TRBV7-8 to TRBJ1-1; 7 bases map to TRBD1. The CDR3 length is 15 residues. V lost 5 bases to trimming and J lost 5 bases; unmatched junction nucleotides: 11. Germline V lookup: CDR1 SGHVS, CDR2 FQNEAQ. Written as DNA, the CDR3 is TGTGCCAGCAGCCCCACCTCAGGGGGTAGGACTGAAGCTTTCTTT. This gives the protein CASSPTSGGRTEAFF.

V gene TRBV2 combines with J gene TRBJ2-2; 9 bases match TRBD1. Trimming took 11 bases from V and 3 from J; bases not matched to a gene: 16. Germline CDR1 and CDR2: SNHLY and FYNNEI. This CDR3 region has 17 residues. The CDR3 sequence: CAGNPIRTGAYTGELFF. The CDR3 coding sequence is TGTGCCGGTAACCCCATACGGACAGGGGCCTACACCGGGGAGCTGTTTTTT.

About this clonotype: A much larger clone differs by one base, so this may be a read error. This chain links TRBV6-5 with TRBJ1-1, with D unclear. The V gene's germline CDR1 is MNHEY and CDR2 SVGAGI. The CDR3 sequence is 17 residues long. The CDR3 region is CANSTGLGIPMNTEAFF. CDR3 nucleotide sequence: TGTGCCAACAGTACCGGCCTCGGGATCCCTATGAACACTGAAGCTTTCTTT.

The J gene is TRBJ2-7, the V gene TRBV5-1; the D gene could be TRBD1 or TRBD2 (5 bases each). This CDR3 is built from 16 residues. The germline V gene encodes CDR1 SGHRS and CDR2 YFSETQ. V lost 4 bases and J 1 base, leaving 18 bases between the germline ends. CDR3 amino acids: CASSQSVQGPSYEQYF. The CDR3 DNA follows: TGCGCCAGCAGCCAGTCCGTTCAGGGACCATCCTACGAGCAGTACTTC. The full variable domain, completed using reference TRBV5-1 and TRBJ2-7, is KAGVTQTPRYLIKTRGQQVTLSCSPISGHRSVSWYQQTPGQGLQFLFEYFSETQRNKGNFPGRFSGRQFSNSRSEMNVSTLELGDSALYLCASSQSVQGPSYEQYFGPGTRLTVT.

The V call is TRBV27, the J call TRBJ2-3, with 9 nucleotides matching TRBD2. V lost 6 bases and J lost 7; bases outside the gene matches: 5. Germline loops: CDR1 MNHEY, CDR2 SMNVEV (reference sequence). The CDR3 consists of 13 residues. The CDR3 spells CASSPSGGNTQYF. CDR3 in DNA: TGTGCCAGCAGCCCCAGCGGGGGGAATACGCAGTATTTT.

This clonotype was seen only a few times. The chain is built from TRBV12-3 or TRBV12-4 and TRBJ2-1; 9 bases match TRBD1. CDR3 size: 14 residues. V dropped 7 bases and J dropped 5; count of bases not matched to a gene: 6. This chain's CDR3 is CASNKQGADNEQFF. CDR3 DNA sequence: TGTGCCAGCAACAAACAGGGGGCCGACAATGAGCAGTTCTTC.

This chain links TRBV7-8 with TRBJ1-1; D unresolved. CDR1 and CDR2 (germline): SGHVS, FQNEAQ. The CDR3 sequence is 13 residues long. Trimming removed 6 bases from V and 5 bases from J, with 13 bases in between. This chain's CDR3 is CASSGSTMTEAFF. The CDR3 nucleotides are TGTGCCAGCAGTGGGTCTACCATGACTGAAGCTTTCTTT.

Many counts were recorded for this clonotype. The chain is built from TRBV7-6 and TRBJ2-1; possible D gene TRBD2, 6 bases. Trimming stripped 0 bases from V and 5 bases from J, with 17 bases between. The CDR3 is 17 amino acids. The germline V gene encodes CDR1 SGHVS and CDR2 FNYEAQ. Written as DNA, the CDR3 is TGTGCCAGCAGCTTAGCGTGGGCGGGCGGGGCCCACAATGAGCAGTTCTTC. Its protein is CASSLAWAGGAHNEQFF.

The rearrangement uses TRBV10-3 and TRBJ2-7; D is undetermined. CDR1 and CDR2 from the germline V gene are ENHRY and SYGVKD. The CDR3 runs 12 residues. V was trimmed by 4 bases and J by 4 bases, leaving 8 bases between them. CDR3 nucleotides: TGTGCCATCAGTGGGCAGTCGTACGAGCAGTACTTC. Its translation is CAISGQSYEQYF.